The 25 T cell receptor beta chains given below trace back to one sample, sequenced in a study of T cell changes during pregnancy in multiple sclerosis. Produced via immunoSEQ multiplex PCR; TCRdb's table is partial and in-frame only. In the table there are about 70,000 clones, around 94% of which are singletons. The input for sequencing was peripheral blood, taken in the third trimester of pregnancy. These receptors all come from a female donor with multiple sclerosis, enrolled in a pregnancy study.

The V gene is TRBV19, the J gene TRBJ2-5; 8 bases are a match to TRBD2. The trim removed 5 bases at V and 4 bases at J, leaving 15 bases unmatched. The CDR3 is 17 residues long. Per germline, CDR1 LNHDA and CDR2 SQIVND (reference sequence). The CDR3 DNA reads as TGTGCCAGTAGTGGGTTAGCGGGATCAACGGAGGGAGAGACCCAGTACTTC. Protein product: CASSGLAGSTEGETQYF.

The chain recombines TRBV27 with TRBJ2-3, with 8 bases identical to TRBD1. CDR1 is MNHEY, CDR2 SMNVEV, per germline (reference sequence). The CDR3 length is 19 residues. The ends lost 5 bases at V and 4 bases at J; junction bases unmatched: 20. Written as DNA, the CDR3 is TGTGCCAGCAGTACCCGCCGGGGGACAGGTCCAGGGTTAGCAGATACGCAGTATTTT. Protein product: CASSTRRGTGPGLADTQYF.

This chain uses TRBV7-8 with TRBJ1-5, with 10 bases aligning to TRBD1. This CDR3 spans 16 amino acids. Germline assignment: CDR1 SGHVS and CDR2 FQNEAQ. The J segment lost 1 base and the V segment lost 5 bases, leaving 5 bases of the junction unmatched. The chain's CDR3 is CASSQGQGPSNQPQHF. The CDR3 bases are TGTGCCAGCAGCCAGGGACAGGGGCCCAGCAATCAGCCCCAGCATTTT.

The CDR3 loop reads CASSFNSLVLSTDTQYF. The DNA of the CDR3 is TGCGCCAGCAGCTTCAACAGCCTCGTCCTAAGCACAGATACGCAGTATTTT. The genes are TRBV5-1 and TRBJ2-3; no clear D gene. CDR3 size: 17 residues. Looked up from germline, CDR1 is SGHRS and CDR2 is YFSETQ. The germline V and J ends were trimmed by 2 bases and 0 bases, with 16 bases remaining between them.

The genes are TRBV5-4 and TRBJ1-2; weak D call: TRBD1 (5 bases). The CDR3 consists of 15 residues. The V end was cut by 3 bases, the J end by 4 bases, with 16 bases between. Germline V CDR1 and CDR2: SGHNT, YYREEE (reference sequence). The CDR3 sequence: CASSSSGGDPYGYTF. CDR3 DNA: TGTGCCAGCAGCTCCTCGGGGGGAGACCCCTATGGCTACACCTTC.

The chain links TRBV6-6 to TRBJ1-2, with a tentative D call TRBD1 (6 bases). The CDR3 is 16 residues long. V lost 0 bases to trimming and J lost 2 bases, with 13 bases between them. Germline CDR1 reads MNHNY; CDR2 reads SVGAGI (reference sequence). The CDR3, as DNA: TGTGCCAGCAGTTACTCCTTGGGACAAGACAACTATGGCTACACCTTC. Amino acid sequence: CASSYSLGQDNYGYTF.

This chain uses TRBV7-9 with TRBJ1-3; D is unclear. The germline CDR1 and CDR2 sequences are SEHNR and FQNEAQ (reference sequence). The ends were cut back, 7 bases at V and 4 bases at J, with 11 bases in the middle. The CDR3 loop spans 13 amino acids. CDR3 coding DNA: TGTGCCAGCATCCCGGGTGGGGGAAACACCATATATTTT. Translating gives CASIPGGGNTIYF. The whole variable domain, filled in from reference TRBV7-9 and TRBJ1-3, reads DTGVSQNPRHKITKRGQNVTFRCDPISEHNRLYWYRQTLGQGPEFLTYFQNEAQLEKSRLLSDRFSAERPKGSFSTLEIQRTEQGDSAMYLCASIPGGGNTIYFGEGSWLTVV.

This chain connects TRBV7-9 to TRBJ2-3; perhaps TRBD2 as D (5 bases). Trimming took off 4 bases at V and 4 bases at J, with 12 bases between the two ends. Looked up from germline, CDR1 is SEHNR and CDR2 is FQNEAQ (reference sequence). The CDR3 has 14 residues. Here the CDR3 DNA reads TGTGCCAGCAGCTCCCGACTCGGGGCAGATACGCAGTATTTT. Its translation is CASSSRLGADTQYF.

J is TRBJ2-5 and V is TRBV13; TRBD2 matches 11 bases. The CDR3 length is 16 residues. Looked up from germline, CDR1 is PRHDT and CDR2 is FYEKMQ (reference sequence). The J segment lost 3 bases and the V segment lost 5 bases, leaving 8 bases of the junction unmatched. The CDR3 here is CASSQGIAGGKETQYF. CDR3 nucleotides: TGTGCCAGCAGCCAGGGGATAGCGGGGGGGAAAGAGACCCAGTACTTC.

This chain's CDR3 is CASSGLRDSSEQYF. CDR3 sequence (DNA): TGTGCCAGCAGTGGGCTCCGGGACAGTTCCGAGCAGTACTTC. V usage is TRBV2 and J usage is TRBJ2-7; 7 positions agree with TRBD1. The ends lost 4 bases at V and 6 bases at J; junction bases unmatched: 9. The CDR3 extends over 14 amino acids. The V gene's germline CDR1 is SNHLY and CDR2 FYNNEI.

V is TRBV15 and J is TRBJ2-5; D remains ambiguous. The germline V gene has CDR1 LNHNV and CDR2 YYDKDF (reference sequence). The germline V and J ends were trimmed by 1 base and 5 bases, with 11 bases remaining between them. This CDR3 has 14 residues. CDR3: CATSRVSTGETQYF. For the CDR3, the DNA is TGTGCCACCAGCAGAGTGTCCACCGGGGAGACCCAGTACTTC.

The V gene is TRBV18, the J gene TRBJ1-1, with D maybe TRBD1 (5 bases). CDR3 length: 15 residues. Germline values: CDR1 KGHSH, CDR2 LQKENI. V was clipped by 3 bases and J by 3 bases, with 14 bases between them. Written as DNA, the CDR3 is TGTGCCAGCTCACCGTCACGGGGGAGGGACACTGAAGCTTTCTTT. Translation gives CASSPSRGRDTEAFF. Together with reference TRBV18 and TRBJ1-1, the CDR3 gives the full variable domain: NAGVMQNPRHLVRRRGQEARLRCSPMKGHSHVYWYRQLPEEGLKFMVYLQKENIIDESGMPKERFSAEFPKEGPSILRIQQVVRGDSAAYFCASSPSRGRDTEAFFGQGTRLTVV.

Sample share makes this clone medium-sized. The V call is TRBV4-2, the J call TRBJ1-4; 9 nucleotides align to TRBD1. The ends lost 0 bases at V and 7 bases at J; junction bases unmatched: 9. The CDR3 extends over 17 amino acids. The germline V gene has CDR1 LGHNA and CDR2 YNFKEQ. The CDR3 protein is CASSQEEGGQGREKLFF. The DNA of the CDR3 is TGTGCCAGCAGCCAAGAAGAGGGGGGACAGGGCCGTGAAAAACTGTTTTTT.

This clone was seen a single time. The chain combines TRBV6-6 with TRBJ2-1; D uncertain. V shed 6 bases and J shed 10 bases, with 13 bases lying between them. The length of the CDR3 is 12 residues. Looked up from germline, CDR1 is MNHNY and CDR2 is SVGAGI (reference sequence). The CDR3 reads CASSLGRPEQFF. The CDR3 DNA reads TGTGCCAGCAGCCTCGGCAGGCCGGAGCAGTTCTTC.

This chain connects TRBV6-5 to TRBJ1-4; D is possibly TRBD1 (6 bases). Per germline, CDR1 MNHEY and CDR2 SVGAGI. V lost 6 bases and J 5 bases, leaving 7 bases between the germline ends. The CDR3 extends over 12 amino acids. The CDR3 bases are TGTGCCAGCAGACAGGGAAATGAAAAACTGTTTTTT. This gives the protein CASRQGNEKLFF.

The chain recombines TRBV6-5 with TRBJ1-2, with D possibly being TRBD1 (5 bases). The CDR3 length is 15 residues. Germline V gene lookup returns CDR1 MNHEY and CDR2 SVGAGI. V lost 5 bases, J lost 7 bases, and 20 bases lay in between. Written as DNA, the CDR3 is TGTGCCAGCAGTACCGGACGGGGGATACTCTCTGGCTACACCTTC. This sequence encodes CASSTGRGILSGYTF.

The V gene is TRBV5-8, the J gene TRBJ2-6; 9 bases line up with TRBD1. With 4 bases clipped from V and 0 bases from J, the junction kept 5 bases outside the gene matches. Germline V lookup: CDR1 SGHTS, CDR2 YDEGEE. CDR3 length: 17 residues. This chain's CDR3 is CASSLGTGNSGANVLTF. For the CDR3, the DNA is TGTGCCAGCAGCCTAGGGACAGGGAACTCTGGGGCCAACGTCCTGACTTTC.

CDR3 nucleotides: TGTGCCAGCAGCGGACCGGGACAGGGTAATGAAAAACTGTTTTTT. Translating gives CASSGPGQGNEKLFF. The chain combines TRBV9 with TRBJ1-4; 9 bases are shared with TRBD1. The CDR3 covers 15 residues. The V gene end was trimmed by 3 bases and the J gene end by 4 bases; junction bases not matched to a gene: 4. Germline V gene lookup returns CDR1 SGDLS and CDR2 YYNGEE.

The V call is TRBV7-9, the J call TRBJ1-3; possibly TRBD1 for D (5 bases). V dropped 1 base and J dropped 4 bases, with 8 bases sitting between them. The CDR3 runs 14 residues. Germline lookup yields CDR1 SEHNR and CDR2 FQNEAQ (reference sequence). CDR3 protein: CASSLVGEGNTIYF. CDR3 DNA sequence: TGTGCCAGCAGCTTAGTAGGGGAAGGAAACACCATATATTTT.

The V call is TRBV19, the J call TRBJ1-2, with TRBD1 as a possible D gene (5 bases). With 2 bases removed from V and 8 bases from J, the gap between germline ends came to 15 bases. Germline lookup yields CDR1 LNHDA and CDR2 SQIVND (reference sequence). This CDR3 is 14 amino acids long. The CDR3 loop is CASSISPSRAGYTF. DNA for the CDR3: TGTGCCAGTAGTATATCTCCCTCCAGGGCCGGCTACACCTTC.

The chain employs TRBV5-4 and TRBJ2-2; 7 bases are a match to TRBD1. Germline CDR1 and CDR2: SGHNT and YYREEE (reference sequence). The junction had 6 bases not matched to a gene; V was cut back by 0 bases and J by 7 bases. This CDR3 spans 15 amino acids. CDR3 nucleotide sequence: TGTGCCAGCAGCTTGGGTGGACAGGTGGGCGGGGAGCTGTTTTTT. It is translated as CASSLGGQVGGELFF. The whole variable domain, remainder taken from reference TRBV5-4 and TRBJ2-2, is ETGVTQSPTHLIKTRGQQVTLRCSSQSGHNTVSWYQQALGQGPQFIFQYYREEENGRGNFPPRFSGLQFPNYSSELNVNALELDDSALYLCASSLGGQVGGELFFGEGSRLTVL.

V and J are TRBV7-2 and TRBJ1-6, with 8 bases identical to TRBD1. This CDR3 has 15 residues. With V trimmed by 3 bases and J by 9 bases, 7 bases remained unmatched. The germline V gene has CDR1 SGHTA and CDR2 FQGNSA. The DNA for the CDR3 is TGTGCCAGCAGCTTGGAGGACAGGGAAGGTTCACCCCTCCACTTT. Protein sequence: CASSLEDREGSPLHF.

This chain connects TRBV19 to TRBJ2-2, with D possibly matching TRBD1 (6 bases). From germline, CDR1 is LNHDA and CDR2 SQIVND (reference sequence). The ends were cut back, 7 bases at V and 5 bases at J, with 23 bases in the middle. The CDR3 is 17 residues long. CDR3 bases: TGTGCCAGTAATGGTTTCATTCAGGGGCAGGGGACCGGGGAGCTGTTTTTT. Residues: CASNGFIQGQGTGELFF.

The sample holds one count of this clone. J is TRBJ1-5 and V is TRBV5-1, with D possibly TRBD1 on 6 matching bases. Trimming took off 1 base at V and 3 bases at J, with 8 bases between the two ends. Germline values: CDR1 SGHRS, CDR2 YFSETQ. There are 14 residues in the CDR3. The CDR3 coding sequence is TGCGCCAGCAGCTTGACAGGGCCCAATCAGCCCCAGCATTTT. This codes for CASSLTGPNQPQHF. Full variable domain (remainder filled in from reference TRBV5-1 and TRBJ1-5): KAGVTQTPRYLIKTRGQQVTLSCSPISGHRSVSWYQQTPGQGLQFLFEYFSETQRNKGNFPGRFSGRQFSNSRSEMNVSTLELGDSALYLCASSLTGPNQPQHFGDGTRLSIL.

The rearrangement links TRBV15 to TRBJ1-4; TRBD1 is a possible D gene (6 bases). The germline V gene has CDR1 LNHNV and CDR2 YYDKDF (reference sequence). There are 14 residues in the CDR3. V was pared by 3 bases and J by 6 bases, with 11 bases between. The CDR3 coding sequence is TGTGCCACCAGCAGGGAAGCAGGGGATGAAAAACTGTTTTTT. It specifies CATSREAGDEKLFF.